This T cell receptor beta chain stems from a study of tissue T cells after allogeneic stem cell transplantation. Clones were sequenced by immunoSEQ multiplex PCR, and TCRdb holds only the in-frame ones, with some missing. The data show around 5,000 clones, over 60% seen once. The CDR3 consists of 12 residues. The V end lost 7 bases, the J end lost 5 bases, and 12 bases lay between the germline ends. From germline, CDR1 is SQVTM and CDR2 ANQGSEA. The sequence was collected from a female donor at least 60 years old with lung cancer. This chain connects TRBV29-1 to TRBJ2-1; TRBD2 might be the D (6 bases). Material: tissue from the colon, obtained at autopsy. CDR3 region: CSASGRHNEQFF. In DNA form, the CDR3 reads TGCAGCGCCTCCGGGAGACACAATGAGCAGTTCTTC.